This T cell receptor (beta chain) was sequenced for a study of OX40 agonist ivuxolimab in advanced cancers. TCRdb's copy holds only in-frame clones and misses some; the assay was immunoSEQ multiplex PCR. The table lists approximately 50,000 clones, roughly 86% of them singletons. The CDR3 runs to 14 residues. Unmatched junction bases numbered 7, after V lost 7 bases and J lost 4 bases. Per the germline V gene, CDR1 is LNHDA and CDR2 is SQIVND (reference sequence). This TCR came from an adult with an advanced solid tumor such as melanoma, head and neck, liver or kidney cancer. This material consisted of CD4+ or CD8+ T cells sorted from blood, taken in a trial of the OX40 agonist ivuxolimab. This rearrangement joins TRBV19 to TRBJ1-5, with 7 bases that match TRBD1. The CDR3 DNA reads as TGTGCCAGTATCTCCCGGGACAGAAATCAGCCCCAGCATTTT. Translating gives CASISRDRNQPQHF.